These 10 T cell receptor beta chains were sequenced from one sample in a study of cytomegalovirus exposure and HLA in healthy donors. PCR primers comprised 60 Vbeta and 13 Jbeta primers. TCRdb's copy holds only in-frame clones and misses some; the assay was immunoSEQ multiplex PCR. The sample carries 140,000 to 150,000 clones, 88% recorded once. Input material: PBMCs. The origin of the receptors is a woman aged 40 to 50 in good health and CMV-seronegative.

The chain uses TRBV2 and TRBJ2-2; 7 bases are shared with TRBD1. The V gene end was trimmed by 2 bases and the J gene end by 2 bases; junction bases not matched to a gene: 8. Germline V gene data show CDR1 as SNHLY and CDR2 as FYNNEI. This CDR3 has 17 residues. For the CDR3, the DNA is TGTGCCAGCAGTGAAAGGGGACAGCAGATTAACACCGGGGAGCTGTTTTTT. Translating gives CASSERGQQINTGELFF.

The J gene is TRBJ1-6, the V gene TRBV2; D perhaps matches TRBD1 (6 bases). Germline V gene sequence: CDR1 SNHLY, CDR2 FYNNEI. The CDR3 has 15 residues. The germline V and J ends were trimmed by 7 bases and 0 bases, with 10 bases remaining between them. CDR3: CASIGQSSYNSPLHF. The CDR3 coding sequence is TGTGCCAGCATAGGACAGAGCTCCTATAATTCACCCCTCCACTTT.

Regarding this clone: At one end, the junction sequence differs from germline, possibly due to a read error. The sample contains more than one DNA sequence encoding this CDR3. This chain links TRBV2 with TRBJ1-6, with D unclear. The germline V gene has CDR1 SNHLY and CDR2 FYNNEI. The CDR3 is 12 residues long. The CDR3 spells CASSAYNSPLHF. DNA for the CDR3: TGTGCCAGCAGCGCCTATAATTCCCCCCTCCACTTT.

The rearrangement uses TRBV30 and TRBJ2-3, with D unclear. Looked up from germline, CDR1 is GTSNPN and CDR2 is SVGIG (reference sequence). V dropped 5 bases and J dropped 0 bases, with 9 bases sitting between them. This CDR3 is built from 13 residues. The chain's CDR3 is CAWATSSTDTQYF. The DNA of the CDR3 is TGTGCCTGGGCTACCTCTAGCACAGATACGCAGTATTTT.

V is TRBV29-1 and J is TRBJ2-1, with D unclear. Germline V gene lookup returns CDR1 SQVTM and CDR2 ANQGSEA. The CDR3 has 13 residues. The CDR3 loop reads CSSGTNLNNEQFF. The CDR3 bases are TGCTCATCGGGTACTAACCTTAACAATGAGCAGTTCTTC.

The chain combines TRBV27 with TRBJ2-2; 9 bases are shared with TRBD1. This CDR3 has 16 amino acids. The germline gives CDR1 MNHEY, CDR2 SMNVEV (reference sequence). V lost 4 bases and J lost 5; bases outside the gene matches: 8. The CDR3 DNA sequence: TGTGCCAGCAGTTGGTGGGACAGGGTCTTGACCGGGGAGCTGTTTTTT. Protein: CASSWWDRVLTGELFF.

V usage is TRBV9 and J usage is TRBJ2-7; D possibly corresponds to TRBD1 (6 bases). Trimming removed 1 base from V and 0 bases from J, with 8 bases in between. Germline CDR1 reads SGDLS; CDR2 reads YYNGEE. The CDR3 spans 14 residues. The CDR3 nucleotides read TGTGCCAGCAGCGTAACAGGGTTCTCCTACGAGCAGTACTTC. Protein sequence: CASSVTGFSYEQYF.

The rearrangement links TRBV9 to TRBJ2-1; 11 nucleotides match TRBD2. CDR1 is SGDLS, CDR2 YYNGEE, per germline. The CDR3 is 16 amino acids. After removal of 4 bases from V and 3 bases from J, the junction contained 6 bases not matched to a gene. DNA of the CDR3: TGTGCCAGCAGCCCCCGCGGGACTAGCGGCTACAATGAGCAGTTCTTC. This translates into CASSPRGTSGYNEQFF.

This clone showed up just once. This chain uses TRBV19 with TRBJ2-7; 7 bases are shared with TRBD2. The germline gives CDR1 LNHDA, CDR2 SQIVND (reference sequence). This CDR3 is 12 amino acids long. V dropped 9 bases and J dropped 9; count of bases not matched to a gene: 11. CDR3 amino acids: CARPLTGGGQYF. The CDR3 nucleotides are TGTGCCAGACCTTTGACGGGAGGAGGGCAGTACTTC.

The rearrangement joins TRBV10-3 to TRBJ2-3, with D possibly TRBD1 on 6 matching bases. Trimming cost V 6 bases and J 1 base, with 14 bases left between them. This CDR3 contains 15 residues. Per germline, CDR1 ENHRY and CDR2 SYGVKD. The CDR3 spells CAIRQGVLRTDTQYF. CDR3 DNA sequence: TGTGCCATCAGACAGGGAGTACTACGCACAGATACGCAGTATTTT.